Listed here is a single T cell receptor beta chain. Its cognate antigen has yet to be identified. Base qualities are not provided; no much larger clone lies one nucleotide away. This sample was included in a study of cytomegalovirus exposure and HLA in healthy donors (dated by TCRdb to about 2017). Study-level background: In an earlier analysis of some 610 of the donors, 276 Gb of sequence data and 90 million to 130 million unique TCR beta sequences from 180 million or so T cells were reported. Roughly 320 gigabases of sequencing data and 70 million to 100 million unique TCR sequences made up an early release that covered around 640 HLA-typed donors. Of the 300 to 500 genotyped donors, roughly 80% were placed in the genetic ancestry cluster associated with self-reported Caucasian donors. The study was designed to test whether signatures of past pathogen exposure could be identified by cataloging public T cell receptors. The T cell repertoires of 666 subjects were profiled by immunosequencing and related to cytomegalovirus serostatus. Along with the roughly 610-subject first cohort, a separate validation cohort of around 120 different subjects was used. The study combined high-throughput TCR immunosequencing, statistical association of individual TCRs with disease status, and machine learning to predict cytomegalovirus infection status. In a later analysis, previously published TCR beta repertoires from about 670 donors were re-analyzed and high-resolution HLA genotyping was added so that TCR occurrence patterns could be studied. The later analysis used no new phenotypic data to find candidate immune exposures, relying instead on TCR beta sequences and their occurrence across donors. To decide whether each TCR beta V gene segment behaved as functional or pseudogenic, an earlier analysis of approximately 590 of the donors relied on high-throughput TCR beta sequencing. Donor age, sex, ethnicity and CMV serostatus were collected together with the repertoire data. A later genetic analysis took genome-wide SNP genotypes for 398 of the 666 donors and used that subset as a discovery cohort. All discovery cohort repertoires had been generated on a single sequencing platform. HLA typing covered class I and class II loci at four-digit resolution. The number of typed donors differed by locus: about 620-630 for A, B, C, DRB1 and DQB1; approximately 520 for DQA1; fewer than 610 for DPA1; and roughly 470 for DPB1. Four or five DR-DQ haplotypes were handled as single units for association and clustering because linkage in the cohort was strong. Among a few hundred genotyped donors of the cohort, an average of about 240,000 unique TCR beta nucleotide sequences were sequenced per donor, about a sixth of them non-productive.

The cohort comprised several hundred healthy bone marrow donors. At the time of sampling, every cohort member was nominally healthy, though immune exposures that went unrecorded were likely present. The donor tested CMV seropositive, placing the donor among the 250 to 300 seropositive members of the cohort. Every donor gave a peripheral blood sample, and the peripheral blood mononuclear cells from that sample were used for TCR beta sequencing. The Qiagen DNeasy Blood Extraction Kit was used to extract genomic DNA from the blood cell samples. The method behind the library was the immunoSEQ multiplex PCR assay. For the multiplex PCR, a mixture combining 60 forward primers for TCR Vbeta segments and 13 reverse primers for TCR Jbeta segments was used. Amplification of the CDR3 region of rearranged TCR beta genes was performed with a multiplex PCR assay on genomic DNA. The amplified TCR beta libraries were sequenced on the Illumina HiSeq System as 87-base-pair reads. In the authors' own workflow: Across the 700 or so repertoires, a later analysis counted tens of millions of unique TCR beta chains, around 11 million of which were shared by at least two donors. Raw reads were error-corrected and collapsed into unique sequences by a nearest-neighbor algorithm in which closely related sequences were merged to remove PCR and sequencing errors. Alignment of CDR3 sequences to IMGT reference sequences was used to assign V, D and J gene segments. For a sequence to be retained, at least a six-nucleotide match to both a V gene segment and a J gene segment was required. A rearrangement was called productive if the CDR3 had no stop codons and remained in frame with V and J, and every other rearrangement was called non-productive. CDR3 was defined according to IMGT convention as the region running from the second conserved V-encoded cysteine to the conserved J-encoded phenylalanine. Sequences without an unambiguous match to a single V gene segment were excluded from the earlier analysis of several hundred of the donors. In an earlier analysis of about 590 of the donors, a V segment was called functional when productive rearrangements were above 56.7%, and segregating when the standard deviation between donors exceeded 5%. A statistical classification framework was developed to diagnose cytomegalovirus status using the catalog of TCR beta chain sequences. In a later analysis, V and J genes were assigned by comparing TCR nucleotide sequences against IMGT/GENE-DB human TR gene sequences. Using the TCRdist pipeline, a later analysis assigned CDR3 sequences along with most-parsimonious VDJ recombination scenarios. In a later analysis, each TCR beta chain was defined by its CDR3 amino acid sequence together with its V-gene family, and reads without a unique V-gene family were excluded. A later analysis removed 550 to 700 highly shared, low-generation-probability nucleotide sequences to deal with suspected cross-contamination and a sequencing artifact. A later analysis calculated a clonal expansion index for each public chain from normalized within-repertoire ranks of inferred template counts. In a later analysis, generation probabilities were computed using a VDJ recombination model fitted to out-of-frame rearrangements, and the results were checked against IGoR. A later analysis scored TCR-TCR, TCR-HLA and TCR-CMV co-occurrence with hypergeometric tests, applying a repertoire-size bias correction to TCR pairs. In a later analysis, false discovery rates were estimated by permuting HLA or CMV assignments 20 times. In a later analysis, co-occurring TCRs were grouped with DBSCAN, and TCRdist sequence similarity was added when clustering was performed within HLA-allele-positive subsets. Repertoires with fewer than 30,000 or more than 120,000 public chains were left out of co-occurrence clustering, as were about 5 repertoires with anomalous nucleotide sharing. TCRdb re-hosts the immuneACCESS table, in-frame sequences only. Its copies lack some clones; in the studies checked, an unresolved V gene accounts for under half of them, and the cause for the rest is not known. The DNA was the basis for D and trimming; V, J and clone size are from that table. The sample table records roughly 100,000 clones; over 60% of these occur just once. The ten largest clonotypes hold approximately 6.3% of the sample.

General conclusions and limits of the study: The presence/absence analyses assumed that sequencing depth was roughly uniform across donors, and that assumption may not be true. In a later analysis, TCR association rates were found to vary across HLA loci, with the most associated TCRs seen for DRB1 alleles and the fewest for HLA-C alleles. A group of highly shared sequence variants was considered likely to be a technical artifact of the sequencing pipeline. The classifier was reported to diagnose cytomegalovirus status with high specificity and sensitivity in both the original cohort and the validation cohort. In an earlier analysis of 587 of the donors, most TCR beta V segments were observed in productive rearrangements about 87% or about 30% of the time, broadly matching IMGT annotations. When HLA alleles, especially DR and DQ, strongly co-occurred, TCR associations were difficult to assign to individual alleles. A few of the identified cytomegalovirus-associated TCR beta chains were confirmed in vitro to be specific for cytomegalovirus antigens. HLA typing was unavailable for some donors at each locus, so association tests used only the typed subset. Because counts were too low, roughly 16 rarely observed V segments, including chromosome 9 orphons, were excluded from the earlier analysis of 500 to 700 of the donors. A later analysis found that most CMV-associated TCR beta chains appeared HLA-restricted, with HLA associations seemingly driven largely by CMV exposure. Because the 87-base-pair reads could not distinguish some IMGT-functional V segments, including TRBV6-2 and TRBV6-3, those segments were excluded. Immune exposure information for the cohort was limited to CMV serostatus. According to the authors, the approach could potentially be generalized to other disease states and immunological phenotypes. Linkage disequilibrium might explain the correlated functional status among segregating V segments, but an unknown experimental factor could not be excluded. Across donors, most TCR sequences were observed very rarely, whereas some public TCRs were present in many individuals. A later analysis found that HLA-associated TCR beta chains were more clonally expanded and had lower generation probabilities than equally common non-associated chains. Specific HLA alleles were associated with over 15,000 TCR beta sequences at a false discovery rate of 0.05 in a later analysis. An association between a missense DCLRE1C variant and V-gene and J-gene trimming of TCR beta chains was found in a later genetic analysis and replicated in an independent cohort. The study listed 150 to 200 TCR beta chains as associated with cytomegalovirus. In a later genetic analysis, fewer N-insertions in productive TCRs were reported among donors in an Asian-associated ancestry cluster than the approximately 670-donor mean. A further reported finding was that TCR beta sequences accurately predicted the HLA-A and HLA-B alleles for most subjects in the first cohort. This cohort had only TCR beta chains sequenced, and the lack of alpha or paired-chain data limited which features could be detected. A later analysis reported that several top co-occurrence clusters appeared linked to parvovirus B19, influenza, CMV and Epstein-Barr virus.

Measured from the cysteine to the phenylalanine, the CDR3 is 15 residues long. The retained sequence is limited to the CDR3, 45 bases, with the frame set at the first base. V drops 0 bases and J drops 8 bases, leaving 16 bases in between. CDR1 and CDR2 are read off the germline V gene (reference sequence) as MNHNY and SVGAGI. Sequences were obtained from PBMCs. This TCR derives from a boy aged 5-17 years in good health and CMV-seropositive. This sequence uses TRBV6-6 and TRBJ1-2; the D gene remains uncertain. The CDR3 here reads CASSYSRTTVWGYTF. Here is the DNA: TGTGCCAGCAGTTACTCGAGAACCACAGTCTGGGGCTACACCTTC.